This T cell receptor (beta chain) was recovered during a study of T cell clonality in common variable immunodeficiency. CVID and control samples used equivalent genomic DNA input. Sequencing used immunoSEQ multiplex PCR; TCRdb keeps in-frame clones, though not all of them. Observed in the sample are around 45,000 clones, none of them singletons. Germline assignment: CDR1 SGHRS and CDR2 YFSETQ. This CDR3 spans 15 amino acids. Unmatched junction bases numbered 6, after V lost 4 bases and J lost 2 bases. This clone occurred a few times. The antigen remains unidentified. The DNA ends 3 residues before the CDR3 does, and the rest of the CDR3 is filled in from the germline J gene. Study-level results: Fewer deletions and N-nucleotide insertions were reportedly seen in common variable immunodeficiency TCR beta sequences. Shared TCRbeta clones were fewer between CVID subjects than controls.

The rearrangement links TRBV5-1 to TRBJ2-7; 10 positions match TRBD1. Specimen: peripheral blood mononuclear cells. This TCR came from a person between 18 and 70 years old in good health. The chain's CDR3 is CASSIGQGGTYEQYF. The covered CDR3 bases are TGCGCCAGCAGCATTGGACAGGGGGGCACCTACGAG. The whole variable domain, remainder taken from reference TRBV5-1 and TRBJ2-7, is KAGVTQTPRYLIKTRGQQVTLSCSPISGHRSVSWYQQTPGQGLQFLFEYFSETQRNKGNFPGRFSGRQFSNSRSEMNVSTLELGDSALYLCASSIGQGGTYEQYFGPGTRLTVT.